Each of the 27 T cell receptor beta chains below was sequenced from the same sample in a study of cytomegalovirus exposure and HLA in healthy donors. Use of 60 Vbeta and 13 Jbeta primers characterized the PCR. TCRdb's table, derived via immunoSEQ multiplex PCR, lists solely in-frame clones and lacks some. This repertoire shows 150,000 to 180,000 clones, about three quarters found once; its top ten account for 4%. Sequencing used PBMCs. These receptors were collected from a woman aged 40-49 years in good health and CMV-seronegative.

The chain recombines TRBV10-3 with TRBJ2-7, with a possible D match to TRBD1 (5 bases). This CDR3 is built from 13 residues. CDR1 is ENHRY and CDR2 is SYGVKD in the germline V gene. Trimming shortened V by 4 bases and J by 3 bases, and 10 bases separated the two germline ends. The CDR3 sequence: CAISGTLLYEQYF. DNA for the CDR3: TGTGCCATCAGTGGGACACTACTCTACGAGCAGTACTTC.

The rearrangement joins TRBV7-8 to TRBJ1-5; D possibly corresponds to TRBD1 (5 bases). The CDR3 totals 15 residues. V was shortened by 1 base and J by 1 base, with 8 bases between the two germline ends. Germline CDR1 is SGHVS and CDR2 is FQNEAQ. The CDR3 nucleotides are TGTGCCAGCAGCTTAGTCAGGGTGAGCAATCAGCCCCAGCATTTT. Protein sequence: CASSLVRVSNQPQHF.

The chain joins TRBV5-4 to TRBJ2-7; TRBD2 aligns across 7 bases. CDR1 and CDR2 (germline): SGHNT, YYREEE (reference sequence). J was trimmed by 0 bases and V by 0 bases; bases with no gene match: 3. There are 15 residues in the CDR3. For the CDR3, the DNA is TGTGCCAGCAGCTTGGCGGGGGGAAGCTCCTACGAGCAGTACTTC. Amino acid sequence: CASSLAGGSSYEQYF.

Comment on this clone: This sample includes further DNA sequences coding for the same CDR3. The DNA of the CDR3 is TGCAGCGCCACTACGCTATTGAACACTGAAGCTTTCTTT. This sequence encodes CSATTLLNTEAFF. The rearrangement joins TRBV29-1 to TRBJ1-1; D gene unclear. V was shortened by 7 bases and J by 0 bases, with 12 bases between the two germline ends. CDR3 size: 13 residues. The germline V gene encodes CDR1 SQVTM and CDR2 ANQGSEA.

The CDR3 bases are TGCGCCAGCAGTCACCGGGGACAGGGTAAAAACATTCAGTACTTC. It encodes CASSHRGQGKNIQYF. V usage is TRBV23-1 and J usage is TRBJ2-4; 9 nucleotides match TRBD1. TRBV23-1 is sorted into the ORF group, with uncertain function. The CDR3 is made up of 15 amino acids. Unmatched junction bases numbered 4, after V lost 3 bases and J lost 4 bases.

The V gene is TRBV2, the J gene TRBJ1-6; D remains unclear. Germline V gives CDR1 SNHLY, CDR2 FYNNEI. Trimming removed 6 bases at V and 8 bases at J, with 11 bases between. CDR3 size: 13 residues. The CDR3 DNA follows: TGTGCCAGCAGGGCAAGCGGGGATTCACCCCTCCACTTT. Translating it yields CASRASGDSPLHF.

The chain employs TRBV5-4 and TRBJ2-4, with D tentatively TRBD1 (6 bases). Germline V lookup: CDR1 SGHNT, CDR2 YYREEE (reference sequence). The CDR3 contains 18 residues. Trimming shortened V by 2 bases and J by 1 base, and 19 bases separated the two germline ends. CDR3 in amino acids: CASSFGKIRTGAKNIQYF. DNA for the CDR3: TGTGCCAGCAGCTTCGGGAAGATAAGAACAGGGGCCAAAAACATTCAGTACTTC.

The genes are TRBV2 and TRBJ2-5; a weak D match, TRBD2 (6 bases). This CDR3 has 14 amino acids. V was shortened by 5 bases and J by 0 bases, with 10 bases between the two germline ends. Germline values: CDR1 SNHLY, CDR2 FYNNEI. The chain's CDR3 is CASSSGTHQETQYF. In DNA form, the CDR3 reads TGTGCCAGCAGTTCCGGGACTCACCAAGAGACCCAGTACTTC.

In DNA form, the CDR3 reads TGTGCCAGCAGCCATAAGGGGGCACCAGAAGCTTTCTTT. It specifies CASSHKGAPEAFF. V gene TRBV5-4 combines with J gene TRBJ1-1, with 7 bases lining up with TRBD1. Germline CDR1 and CDR2: SGHNT and YYREEE (reference sequence). The CDR3 contains 13 residues. V was pared by 4 bases and J by 8 bases, with 8 bases of the junction left unmatched.

The rearrangement links TRBV5-1 to TRBJ1-2; weak D call: TRBD1 (6 bases). Trimming removed 4 bases from V and 6 bases from J, with 19 bases in between. The CDR3 totals 15 residues. In germline, CDR1 is SGHRS, CDR2 YFSETQ. This chain's CDR3 is CASSPGEWGGDGYTF. The CDR3 DNA sequence: TGCGCCAGCAGCCCGGGCGAATGGGGGGGCGATGGCTACACCTTC.

V gene TRBV6-1 combines with J gene TRBJ2-3; 11 bases match TRBD2. The V gene end was trimmed by 2 bases and the J gene end by 5 bases; junction bases not matched to a gene: 12. There are 18 residues in the CDR3. The germline gives CDR1 MNHNS, CDR2 SASEGT. CDR3 sequence (DNA): TGTGCCAGCAGTGAACCCTATGGGCTAGCGGGAGGAGTAGATACGCAGTATTTT. This translates into CASSEPYGLAGGVDTQYF.

In the case of this clone: The junction departs from germline at one end; a sequencing error may be responsible. The V call is TRBV7-7, the J call TRBJ2-5, with D unresolved. This CDR3 has 13 residues. Per the germline V gene, CDR1 is SSHAT and CDR2 is FNYEAQ (reference sequence). CDR3 sequence (DNA): TGTGCTAGCAGCTTAGAGAGTACAGAGACCCAGTACTTC. Translation: CASSLESTETQYF.

This chain connects TRBV5-3 to TRBJ2-3, with TRBD1 matching 8 bases. TRBV5-3 has ORF status, its function being uncertain. Unmatched junction bases numbered 13, after V lost 4 bases and J lost 6 bases. The CDR3 covers 16 residues. DNA for the CDR3: TGTGCCAGAAGCCCAGACAGGGGAAGTTGCGCGGATACGCAGTATTTT. It codes for CARSPDRGSCADTQYF.

Remarks on this clone: This is likely a read error, given that the CDR3 carries no conserved phenylalanine or tryptophan at its end. The limits of the CDR3 on the DNA are not certain, so only TCRdb's listed CDR3 is given. The chain links TRBV28 to TRBJ1-1; TRBD1, the table's D call, was not compared with the DNA. Germline V CDR1 and CDR2: MDHEN, SYDVKM. The CDR3 has 11 amino acids, counting both end residues. Here the CDR3 reads CASSYLGGQYL.

Concerning this clone: Germline is not matched at one junction end, which may reflect a read error. The rearrangement joins TRBV10-3 to TRBJ1-2, with 9 nucleotides matching TRBD1. Germline CDR1 is ENHRY and CDR2 is SYGVKD. The CDR3 sequence is 16 residues long. CDR3 region: CAISESGTGPNYGYTF. DNA of the CDR3: TGTGCCATCAGCGAGTCTGGGACAGGGCCAAACTATGGCTACACCTTC.

The chain uses TRBV5-1 and TRBJ2-3, with D tentatively TRBD2 (5 bases). Trimming left V 3 bases short and J 11 bases short, with 10 bases between. This CDR3 spans 11 amino acids. Per germline, CDR1 SGHRS and CDR2 YFSETQ. The CDR3 here is CASSSTREQYF. CDR3 coding DNA: TGCGCCAGCAGCTCAACTCGGGAGCAGTATTTT.

This rearrangement joins TRBV11-2 to TRBJ1-6, with 7 bases lining up with TRBD1. Per the germline V gene, CDR1 is SGHAT and CDR2 is FQNNGV. This CDR3 contains 14 residues. V lost 3 bases to trimming and J lost 6 bases; unmatched junction nucleotides: 2. The CDR3 sequence: CASSFAGGNSPLHF. The DNA for the CDR3 is TGTGCCAGCAGCTTTGCAGGGGGTAATTCACCCCTCCACTTT.

This clone was recorded a few times. The chain recombines TRBV6-1 with TRBJ1-4, with 8 bases matching TRBD1. The CDR3 sequence is 13 residues long. Trimming cost V 11 bases and J 8 bases; bases outside gene matches: 10. The germline V gene has CDR1 MNHNS and CDR2 SASEGT. The CDR3 bases are TGTGCCGGGGACACAGGGGGAGGGGAAAAACTGTTTTTT. Its translation is CAGDTGGGEKLFF.

This chain uses TRBV7-9 with TRBJ1-4; TRBD1 might be the D (5 bases). CDR1 and CDR2 from the germline V gene are SEHNR and FQNEAQ (reference sequence). The CDR3 length is 17 residues. The V and J ends lost 2 bases and 5 bases respectively, with 18 bases between them. CDR3 in amino acids: CASSLKWSDRDNEKLFF. In DNA form, the CDR3 reads TGTGCCAGCAGCTTAAAGTGGTCAGACAGAGACAATGAAAAACTGTTTTTT.

This clone was picked up a small number of times. At one end the junction does not follow the germline gene, possibly because of a read error. The chain links TRBV6-1 to TRBJ2-7; a possible D gene is TRBD1 (7 bases). CDR1 and CDR2 (germline): MNHNS, SASEGT. The CDR3 sequence is 14 residues long. CDR3: CASSLRGDSVSRGF. CDR3 bases: TGTGCCAGCAGCCTTAGGGGGGACAGTGTGTCGCGAGGCTTC.

In DNA, the CDR3 is TGTGCCAGCAGCTTAGTACAGGGAAGCGAAAAACTGTTTTTT. Its protein is CASSLVQGSEKLFF. The rearrangement uses TRBV7-9 and TRBJ1-4, with D perhaps TRBD1 (6 bases). The CDR3 runs to 14 residues. Trimming shortened V by 1 base and J by 8 bases, and 11 bases separated the two germline ends. Germline V gives CDR1 SEHNR, CDR2 FQNEAQ (reference sequence).

V gene TRBV5-5 combines with J gene TRBJ1-4, with no clear D. This CDR3 is built from 12 residues. Germline V CDR1 and CDR2: SGHKS, YYEKEE (reference sequence). The CDR3: CATRDKGEKLFF. The CDR3 DNA sequence: TGTGCTACGAGGGATAAGGGTGAAAAACTGTTTTTT.

The chain employs TRBV5-8 and TRBJ1-4, with D unclear. CDR3 length: 15 amino acids. The V end lost 7 bases, the J end lost 4 bases, and 17 bases lay between the germline ends. Germline assignment: CDR1 SGHTS and CDR2 YDEGEE. CDR3 nucleotide sequence: TGTGCCAGCCTCCCCAGCGGCAGGTTTAATGAAAAACTGTTTTTT. Protein sequence: CASLPSGRFNEKLFF.

The gene calls are TRBV27 and TRBJ2-7; 11 nucleotides match TRBD2. Per the germline V gene, CDR1 is MNHEY and CDR2 is SMNVEV (reference sequence). The CDR3 is made up of 16 amino acids. V gave up 0 bases and J gave up 0 bases; unmatched junction bases: 1. In DNA, the CDR3 is TGTGCCAGCAGTTTATCTACTAGCGGGAGCTCCTACGAGCAGTACTTC. Translation: CASSLSTSGSSYEQYF.

This chain connects TRBV6-1 to TRBJ1-1, with 9 bases fitting TRBD1. V lost 5 bases and J lost 4; bases outside the gene matches: 8. In germline, CDR1 is MNHNS, CDR2 SASEGT. The CDR3 loop spans 15 amino acids. The CDR3 reads CASSPQGARVTEAFF. In DNA form, the CDR3 reads TGTGCCAGCAGTCCACAGGGGGCGCGGGTCACTGAAGCTTTCTTT.

The V and J genes are TRBV28 and TRBJ1-2, with a possible D match to TRBD1 (6 bases). CDR1 MDHEN and CDR2 SYDVKM come from the germline V gene. The CDR3 is 14 residues long. V lost 5 bases and J lost 8, with 18 bases in between. The CDR3 region is CASSATRGGKGYTF. The CDR3 DNA reads as TGTGCCAGCAGTGCAACCAGGGGTGGGAAGGGCTACACCTTC.

In this sample, this clone turned up once. The J gene is TRBJ2-3, the V gene TRBV6-1; 8 bases map to TRBD1. The germline V gene has CDR1 MNHNS and CDR2 SASEGT. V was pared by 4 bases and J by 2 bases, with 5 bases of the junction left unmatched. The CDR3 is made up of 15 amino acids. The CDR3 DNA sequence: TGTGCCAGCAGTGTGGGACAGGTGCCCACAGATACGCAGTATTTT. It specifies CASSVGQVPTDTQYF.